The 21 T cell receptor beta chains below all came from one sample that was sequenced in a study of OX40 agonist ivuxolimab in advanced cancers. Clones were read by immunoSEQ multiplex PCR, and TCRdb kept only the in-frame ones, dropping some. The sample comprises about 69,000 clones, about 89% of which are singletons, and under 0.35% rests with the top ten. The material was CD4+ or CD8+ T cells sorted from blood, obtained in a trial of the OX40 agonist ivuxolimab. The receptors shown here come from an adult with an advanced solid tumor such as melanoma, head and neck, liver or kidney cancer.

This chain connects TRBV2 to TRBJ2-5; 12 bases align to TRBD2. The DNA matches TRBJ2-7 better at its end, which makes the J call doubtful. Germline CDR1 is SNHLY and CDR2 is FYNNEI. The CDR3 runs 15 residues. The CDR3 nucleotides are TGTGCCAGCAGTGGGGCTAGCGGGAGGGCCGACGAGCAGTACTTC. Translation: CASSGASGRADEQYF.

This chain joins TRBV5-1 and TRBJ1-1, with no clear D. The V end was cut by 2 bases, the J end by 0 bases, with 5 bases between. This CDR3 is 13 amino acids long. Germline CDR1 SGHRS, CDR2 YFSETQ. In DNA, the CDR3 is TGCGCCAGCAGCTTAACCTTGAACACTGAAGCTTTCTTT. Translating it yields CASSLTLNTEAFF.

This chain connects TRBV7-9 to TRBJ1-1; unclear D gene. The V and J ends lost 1 base and 1 base respectively, with 7 bases between them. The CDR3 has 14 residues. CDR1 and CDR2 from the germline V gene are SEHNR and FQNEAQ (reference sequence). The CDR3 here is CASSLVTGNTEAFF. The CDR3 DNA sequence: TGTGCCAGCAGCTTAGTTACGGGGAACACTGAAGCTTTCTTT. The entire variable domain, with the rest obtained from reference TRBV7-9 and TRBJ1-1, is as follows: DTGVSQNPRHKITKRGQNVTFRCDPISEHNRLYWYRQTLGQGPEFLTYFQNEAQLEKSRLLSDRFSAERPKGSFSTLEIQRTEQGDSAMYLCASSLVTGNTEAFFGQGTRLTVV.

In its sample, this clone was seen once. This chain uses TRBV28 with TRBJ1-3; D uncertain. The CDR3 totals 15 residues. Trimming took off 2 bases at V and 3 bases at J, with 11 bases between the two ends. Per the germline V gene, CDR1 is MDHEN and CDR2 is SYDVKM. CDR3 sequence reads: CASSLMDAVGNTIYF. The DNA for the CDR3 is TGTGCCAGCAGTTTAATGGACGCGGTTGGAAACACCATATATTTT.

The chain recombines TRBV5-1 with TRBJ1-1, with D maybe TRBD1 (5 bases). The length of the CDR3 is 15 residues. The germline V gene has CDR1 SGHRS and CDR2 YFSETQ. Trimming left V 0 bases short and J 1 base short, with 10 bases between. CDR3 residues: CASSLGGIRNTEAFF. The CDR3 DNA reads as TGCGCCAGCAGCTTGGGGGGGATTCGGAACACTGAAGCTTTCTTT.

The chain uses TRBV28 and TRBJ1-4; 7 bases are a match to TRBD1. The germline CDR1 and CDR2 sequences are MDHEN and SYDVKM. The CDR3 runs 14 residues. The V and J ends lost 8 bases and 2 bases, in that order; junction bases with no gene match: 5. CDR3 in DNA: TGTGCCAGCCGAGGGGGCGCGACTAATGAAAAACTGTTTTTT. It yields the protein CASRGGATNEKLFF.

This chain links TRBV7-9 with TRBJ1-3; D gene uncertain. The CDR3 sequence is 15 residues long. CDR1 is SEHNR, CDR2 FQNEAQ, per germline (reference sequence). Trimming left V 5 bases short and J 1 base short, with 12 bases between. The CDR3 DNA reads as TGTGCCAGCAGCAAGGCCGGCAATTCTGGAAACACCATATATTTT. Protein: CASSKAGNSGNTIYF.

This sequence joins TRBV19 and TRBJ2-5; TRBD2 is a possible D gene (5 bases). From germline, CDR1 is LNHDA and CDR2 SQIVND (reference sequence). Between the trimmed V and J ends, which lost 6 bases and 5 bases, there was a span of 16 bases. This CDR3 is built from 14 residues. The CDR3 region is CASRKSGGRETQYF. In DNA, the CDR3 is TGTGCCAGTAGGAAGAGCGGCGGTCGGGAGACCCAGTACTTC.

The CDR3 bases are TGCGCCAGCAGCCGGACTAGCGGGAGCACAGATACGCAGTATTTT. Its translation: CASSRTSGSTDTQYF. This chain uses TRBV5-1 with TRBJ2-3; TRBD2 matches at 11 bases. The CDR3 loop spans 15 amino acids. The germline V gene encodes CDR1 SGHRS and CDR2 YFSETQ. With 4 bases clipped from V and 0 bases from J, the junction kept 1 base outside the gene matches.

This chain links TRBV5-1 with TRBJ1-1; D not certain. With 0 bases removed from V and 4 bases from J, the gap between germline ends came to 7 bases. Germline values: CDR1 SGHRS, CDR2 YFSETQ. The CDR3 has 13 amino acids. CDR3 protein: CASSLGTVTEAFF. The CDR3, as DNA: TGCGCCAGCAGCTTGGGTACAGTCACTGAAGCTTTCTTT.

The chain has TRBV5-1 and TRBJ1-2; D ambiguous. The germline gives CDR1 SGHRS, CDR2 YFSETQ. The CDR3 consists of 17 residues. Trimming cost V 3 bases and J 0 bases, with 18 bases left between them. CDR3 sequence (DNA): TGCGCCAGCAGCTATGTTAGCGGGAACCAAGCTAACTATGGCTACACCTTC. Its protein is CASSYVSGNQANYGYTF.

The chain recombines TRBV7-3 with TRBJ1-1; possible D gene TRBD1, 6 bases. This CDR3 is built from 11 residues. The V gene's germline CDR1 is SGHTA and CDR2 FQGTGA. Trimming stripped 4 bases from V and 6 bases from J, with 6 bases between. In DNA, the CDR3 is TGTGCCAGCAGCTCAGGGGCTGAAGCTTTCTTT. Residues: CASSSGAEAFF. The whole variable domain, filled in from reference TRBV7-3 and TRBJ1-1, reads GAGVSQTPSNKVTEKGKYVELRCDPISGHTALYWYRQSLGQGPEFLIYFQGTGAADDSGLPNDRFFAVRPEGSVSTLKIQRTERGDSAVYLCASSSGAEAFFGQGTRLTVV.

The chain joins TRBV29-1 to TRBJ2-7; 10 nucleotides match TRBD2. V trimming: 7 bases; J trimming: 5 bases; junction bases outside the gene matches: 11. Germline lookup yields CDR1 SQVTM and CDR2 ANQGSEA. This CDR3 region has 14 residues. CDR3 bases: TGCAGCGCCGGTCGAGCGGGAGGGCCGGACGAGCAGTACTTC. Residues: CSAGRAGGPDEQYF.

The gene calls are TRBV5-1 and TRBJ2-1; maybe TRBD1 (6 bases). CDR1 SGHRS and CDR2 YFSETQ come from the germline V gene. V lost 4 bases and J lost 1, with 18 bases in between. The CDR3 sequence is 17 residues long. This chain's CDR3 is CASSKSPGAGSYNEQFF. In DNA form, the CDR3 reads TGCGCCAGCAGCAAGTCCCCAGGGGCCGGGTCCTACAATGAGCAGTTCTTC. Full variable domain (rest looked up from reference TRBV5-1 and TRBJ2-1): KAGVTQTPRYLIKTRGQQVTLSCSPISGHRSVSWYQQTPGQGLQFLFEYFSETQRNKGNFPGRFSGRQFSNSRSEMNVSTLELGDSALYLCASSKSPGAGSYNEQFFGPGTRLTVL.

This clone was detected only once. The chain has TRBV19 and TRBJ2-1; D might be TRBD1 or TRBD2, each matching 5 bases. The CDR3 extends over 14 amino acids. Germline V gene sequence: CDR1 LNHDA, CDR2 SQIVND (reference sequence). Trimming shortened V by 5 bases and J by 5 bases, and 13 bases separated the two germline ends. CDR3 sequence: CASSAWGRNNEQFF. In DNA, the CDR3 is TGTGCCAGTAGTGCCTGGGGACGGAACAATGAGCAGTTCTTC.

The genes are TRBV5-4 and TRBJ2-3; 8 bases are a match to TRBD1. The V gene's germline CDR1 is SGHNT and CDR2 YYREEE (reference sequence). The CDR3 has 15 amino acids. The V and J ends lost 2 bases and 5 bases, in that order; junction bases with no gene match: 7. The CDR3 here is CASSFGQGLIDTQYF. Here the CDR3 DNA reads TGTGCCAGCAGCTTCGGACAGGGCCTTATAGATACGCAGTATTTT.

V usage is TRBV5-8 and J usage is TRBJ1-3; D is uncertain. The CDR3 sequence is 15 residues long. V was cut by 0 bases and J by 0 bases, with 7 bases left in between. Germline CDR1 is SGHTS and CDR2 is YDEGEE. The CDR3 reads CASSLGIASGNTIYF. As DNA, the CDR3 is TGTGCCAGCAGCTTGGGGATCGCCTCTGGAAACACCATATATTTT.

The genes are TRBV28 and TRBJ1-1; D not resolved. Germline CDR1 is MDHEN and CDR2 is SYDVKM. This CDR3 comprises 10 residues. V shed 6 bases and J shed 3 bases, with 2 bases lying between them. CDR3 DNA sequence: TGTGCCAGCAGCCACACTGAAGCTTTCTTT. It yields the protein CASSHTEAFF. Using reference TRBV28 and TRBJ1-1 for the parts outside the CDR3, the full variable domain is DVKVTQSSRYLVKRTGEKVFLECVQDMDHENMFWYRQDPGLGLRLIYFSYDVKMKEKGDIPEGYSVSREKKERFSLILESASTNQTSMYLCASSHTEAFFGQGTRLTVV.

CDR3 nucleotide sequence: TGTGCCAGCAGCGCGACCTTTGACAGAGCCTACGAGCAGTACTTC. Its translation: CASSATFDRAYEQYF. The J gene is TRBJ2-7, the V gene TRBV6-5; a weak D match, TRBD1 (5 bases). Germline assignment: CDR1 MNHEY and CDR2 SVGAGI. V lost 6 bases, J lost 2 bases, and 17 bases lay in between. There are 15 residues in the CDR3.

The V call is TRBV30, the J call TRBJ1-6, with unresolved D. Germline-derived CDR1 and CDR2 are GTSNPN and SVGIG (reference sequence). CDR3 size: 13 residues. The V end was cut by 1 base, the J end by 7 bases, with 8 bases between. The DNA of the CDR3 is TGTGCCTGGAGTGCCCAGCAGAATTCACCCCTCCACTTT. This encodes CAWSAQQNSPLHF.

This sequence joins TRBV27 and TRBJ1-1, with a tentative D call TRBD1 (5 bases). The CDR3 covers 14 residues. Germline V gives CDR1 MNHEY, CDR2 SMNVEV (reference sequence). Trimming took off 2 bases at V and 0 bases at J, with 7 bases between the two ends. The CDR3 reads CASSLGGLNTEAFF. DNA for the CDR3: TGTGCCAGCAGTTTAGGGGGTTTGAACACTGAAGCTTTCTTT.